This T cell receptor (beta chain) stems from a study of cytomegalovirus exposure and HLA in healthy donors. This clone is categorized as hyperexpanded. Other nucleotide sequences from this sample produce the same CDR3. Use of 60 Vbeta and 13 Jbeta primers characterized the PCR. Method: immunoSEQ multiplex PCR; TCRdb's copy keeps in-frame clones and lacks some. The sample has about 86,000 clones; roughly three quarters are singletons. Germline CDR1 is MDHEN and CDR2 is SYDVKM. This CDR3 is 15 amino acids long. Unmatched junction bases numbered 9, after V lost 7 bases and J lost 7 bases. V and J are TRBV28 and TRBJ1-4; 10 positions agree with TRBD1. The receptor was derived from a woman aged 40 to 55 in good health and CMV-seropositive. Sequencing input: PBMCs. The CDR3 reads CASTADRGLIEKLFF. The DNA for the CDR3 is TGTGCCAGCACCGCCGACAGGGGGCTAATTGAAAAACTGTTTTTT.